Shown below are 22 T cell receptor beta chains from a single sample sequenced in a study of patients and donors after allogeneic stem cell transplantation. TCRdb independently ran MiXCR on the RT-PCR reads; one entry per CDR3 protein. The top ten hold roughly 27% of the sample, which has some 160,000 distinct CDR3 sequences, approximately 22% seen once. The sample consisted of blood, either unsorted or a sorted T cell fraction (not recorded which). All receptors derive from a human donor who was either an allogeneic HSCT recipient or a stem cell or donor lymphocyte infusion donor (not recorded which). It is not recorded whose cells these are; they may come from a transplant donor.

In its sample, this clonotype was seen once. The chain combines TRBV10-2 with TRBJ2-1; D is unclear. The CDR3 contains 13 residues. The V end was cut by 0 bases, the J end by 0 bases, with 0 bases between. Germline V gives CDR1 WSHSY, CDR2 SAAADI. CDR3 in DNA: TGCGCCAGCAGTGAGTCCTCCTACAATGAGCAGTTCTTC. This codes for CASSESSYNEQFF.

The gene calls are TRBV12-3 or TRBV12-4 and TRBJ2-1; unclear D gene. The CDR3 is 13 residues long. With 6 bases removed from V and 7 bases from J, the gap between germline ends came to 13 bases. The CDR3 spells CASSRNKWNEQFF. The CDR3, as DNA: TGTGCCAGCAGCCGGAATAAATGGAATGAGCAGTTCTTC.

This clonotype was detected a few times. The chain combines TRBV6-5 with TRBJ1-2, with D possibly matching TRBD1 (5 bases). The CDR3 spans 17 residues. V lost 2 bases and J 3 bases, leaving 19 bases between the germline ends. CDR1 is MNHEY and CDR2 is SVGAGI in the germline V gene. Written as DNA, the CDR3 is TGTGCCAGCAGTTACGGATTCTTCGGGGGTTCCCACTATGGCTACACCTTC. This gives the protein CASSYGFFGGSHYGYTF.

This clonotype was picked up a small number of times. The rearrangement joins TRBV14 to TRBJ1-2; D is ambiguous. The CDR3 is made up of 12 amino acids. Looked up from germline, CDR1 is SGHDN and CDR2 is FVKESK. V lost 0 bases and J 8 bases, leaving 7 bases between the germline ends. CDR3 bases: TGTGCCAGCAGCCAAGATTGGGGAGGCTACACCTTC. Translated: CASSQDWGGYTF.

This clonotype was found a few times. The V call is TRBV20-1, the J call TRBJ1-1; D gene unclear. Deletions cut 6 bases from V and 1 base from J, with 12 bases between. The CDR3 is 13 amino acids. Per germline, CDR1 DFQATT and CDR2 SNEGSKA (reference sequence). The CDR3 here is CSACRPENTEAFF. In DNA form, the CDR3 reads TGCAGTGCCTGCCGACCGGAGAACACTGAAGCTTTCTTT.

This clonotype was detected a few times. In DNA form, the CDR3 reads TGTGCCAGCAGTACCAGACAGAGGTCTTACAATGAGCAGTTCTTC. Translated: CASSTRQRSYNEQFF. The chain recombines TRBV12-3 or TRBV12-4 with TRBJ2-1, with D maybe TRBD1 (5 bases). Trimming took 5 bases from V and 4 from J, leaving 15 bases between them. The CDR3 is 15 amino acids.

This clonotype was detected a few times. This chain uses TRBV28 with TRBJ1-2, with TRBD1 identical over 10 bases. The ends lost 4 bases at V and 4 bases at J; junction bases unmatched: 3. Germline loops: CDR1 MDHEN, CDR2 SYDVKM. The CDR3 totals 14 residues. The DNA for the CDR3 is TGTGCCAGCAGTTGGACAGGGGGTAGCTATGGCTACACCTTC. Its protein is CASSWTGGSYGYTF.

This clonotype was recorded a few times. The CDR3 spells CASSQEGLAGIYEQYF. The CDR3 DNA is TGTGCCAGCAGCCAAGAAGGGCTAGCGGGAATCTACGAGCAGTACTTC. The chain has TRBV4-2 and TRBJ2-7, with 9 bases that match TRBD2. The CDR3 loop spans 16 amino acids. Unmatched junction bases numbered 6, after V lost 0 bases and J lost 3 bases. CDR1 LGHNA and CDR2 YNFKEQ come from the germline V gene.

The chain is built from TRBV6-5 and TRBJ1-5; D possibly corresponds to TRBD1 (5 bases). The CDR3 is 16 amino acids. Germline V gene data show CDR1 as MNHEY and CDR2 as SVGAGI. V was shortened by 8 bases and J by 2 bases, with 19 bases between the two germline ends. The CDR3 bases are TGTGCCAGCTCATCCCGGGGACGCGGAGGCAATCAGCCCCAGCATTTT. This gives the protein CASSSRGRGGNQPQHF.

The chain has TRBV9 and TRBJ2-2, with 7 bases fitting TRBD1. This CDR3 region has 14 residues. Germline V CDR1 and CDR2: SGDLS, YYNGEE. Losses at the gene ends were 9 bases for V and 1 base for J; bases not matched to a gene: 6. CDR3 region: CATTGAGNTGELFF. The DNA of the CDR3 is TGTGCCACCACAGGGGCCGGGAACACCGGGGAGCTGTTTTTT.

CDR3 coding DNA: TGTGCCAGCAGCGTAGAAGTAGCGGGAGGTCATGAGCAGTTCTTC. Its protein is CASSVEVAGGHEQFF. This chain connects TRBV9 to TRBJ2-1; 10 bases are a match to TRBD2. Germline lookup yields CDR1 SGDLS and CDR2 YYNGEE. The CDR3 has 15 residues. V was clipped by 0 bases and J by 8 bases; unmatched bases: 5.

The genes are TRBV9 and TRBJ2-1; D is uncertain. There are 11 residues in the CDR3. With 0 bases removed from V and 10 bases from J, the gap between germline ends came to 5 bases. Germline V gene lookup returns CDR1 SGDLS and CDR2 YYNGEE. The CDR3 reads CASSVGDEQFF. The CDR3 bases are TGTGCCAGCAGCGTAGGAGACGAGCAGTTCTTC. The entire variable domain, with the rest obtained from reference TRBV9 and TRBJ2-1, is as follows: DSGVTQTPKHLITATGQRVTLRCSPRSGDLSVYWYQQSLDQGLQFLIQYYNGEERAKGNILERFSAQQFPDLHSELNLSSLELGDSALYFCASSVGDEQFFGPGTRLTVL.

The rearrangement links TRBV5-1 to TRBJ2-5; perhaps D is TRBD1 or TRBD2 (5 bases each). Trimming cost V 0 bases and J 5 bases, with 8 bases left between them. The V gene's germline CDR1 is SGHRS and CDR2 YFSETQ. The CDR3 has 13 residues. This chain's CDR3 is CASSLVGEETQYF. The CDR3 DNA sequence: TGCGCCAGCAGCTTGGTAGGGGAGGAGACCCAGTACTTC.

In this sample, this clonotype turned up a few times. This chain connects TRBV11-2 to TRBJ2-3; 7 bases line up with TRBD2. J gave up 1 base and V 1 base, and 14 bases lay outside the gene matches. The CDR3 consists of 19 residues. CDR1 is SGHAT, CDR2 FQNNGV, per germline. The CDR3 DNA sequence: TGTGCCAGCAGCTTAGTTCGGAGCCTAGCGGAGACGCGCACAGATACGCAGTATTTT. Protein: CASSLVRSLAETRTDTQYF.

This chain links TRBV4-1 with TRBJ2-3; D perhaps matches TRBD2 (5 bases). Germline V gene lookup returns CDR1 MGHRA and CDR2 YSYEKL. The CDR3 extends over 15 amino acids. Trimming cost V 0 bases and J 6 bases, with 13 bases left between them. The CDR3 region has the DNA TGCGCCAGCAGCCAAGACTGGCTAGCCGAGGATACGCAGTATTTT. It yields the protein CASSQDWLAEDTQYF.

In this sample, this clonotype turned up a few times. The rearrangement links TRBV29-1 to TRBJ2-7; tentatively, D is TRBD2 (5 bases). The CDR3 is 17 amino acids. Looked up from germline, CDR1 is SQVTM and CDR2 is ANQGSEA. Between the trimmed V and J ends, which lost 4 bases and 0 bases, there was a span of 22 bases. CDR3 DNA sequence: TGCAGCGTTGTTTTCCTAGCACCTGAGGAAAGCTCCTACGAGCAGTACTTC. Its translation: CSVVFLAPEESSYEQYF.

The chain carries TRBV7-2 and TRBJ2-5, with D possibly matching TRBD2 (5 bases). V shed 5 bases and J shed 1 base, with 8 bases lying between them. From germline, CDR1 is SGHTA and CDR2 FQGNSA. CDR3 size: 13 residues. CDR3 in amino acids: CASSGTSQETQYF. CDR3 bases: TGTGCCAGCAGCGGAACTAGCCAAGAGACCCAGTACTTC.

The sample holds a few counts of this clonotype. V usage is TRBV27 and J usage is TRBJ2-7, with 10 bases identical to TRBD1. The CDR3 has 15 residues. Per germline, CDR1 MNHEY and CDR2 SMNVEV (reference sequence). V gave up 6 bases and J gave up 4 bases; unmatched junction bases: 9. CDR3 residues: CASSSMGQGIYEQYF. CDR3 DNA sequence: TGTGCCAGCAGCTCAATGGGACAGGGGATTTACGAGCAGTACTTC.

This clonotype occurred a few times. The CDR3 coding sequence is TGTGCCAGCAGCTTTAAGGGAGGGAACACTGAAGCTTTCTTT. This sequence encodes CASSFKGGNTEAFF. J is TRBJ1-1 and V is TRBV7-2, with D uncertain. CDR3 size: 14 residues. From germline, CDR1 is SGHTA and CDR2 FQGNSA. The ends were cut back, 3 bases at V and 1 base at J, with 9 bases in the middle.

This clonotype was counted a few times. The CDR3 DNA follows: TGTGCCAGCAGTTCCCAGGGGGGGACTGAAGCTTTCTTT. This codes for CASSSQGGTEAFF. V is TRBV12-3 or TRBV12-4 and J is TRBJ1-1; 7 positions agree with TRBD1. The J segment lost 5 bases and the V segment lost 4 bases, leaving 4 bases of the junction unmatched. This CDR3 region has 13 residues.

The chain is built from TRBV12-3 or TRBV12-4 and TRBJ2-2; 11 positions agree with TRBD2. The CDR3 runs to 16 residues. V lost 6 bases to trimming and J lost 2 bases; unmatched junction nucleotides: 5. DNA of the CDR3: TGTGCCAGCAGCCCGGGACTAGCGGCCAACACCGGGGAGCTGTTTTTT. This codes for CASSPGLAANTGELFF.

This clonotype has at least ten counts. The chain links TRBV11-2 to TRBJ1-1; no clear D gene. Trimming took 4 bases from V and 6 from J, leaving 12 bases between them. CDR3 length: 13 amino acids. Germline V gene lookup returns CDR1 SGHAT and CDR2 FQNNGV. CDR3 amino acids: CASSWKYKSEAFF. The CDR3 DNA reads TGTGCCAGCAGCTGGAAGTATAAATCTGAAGCTTTCTTT.